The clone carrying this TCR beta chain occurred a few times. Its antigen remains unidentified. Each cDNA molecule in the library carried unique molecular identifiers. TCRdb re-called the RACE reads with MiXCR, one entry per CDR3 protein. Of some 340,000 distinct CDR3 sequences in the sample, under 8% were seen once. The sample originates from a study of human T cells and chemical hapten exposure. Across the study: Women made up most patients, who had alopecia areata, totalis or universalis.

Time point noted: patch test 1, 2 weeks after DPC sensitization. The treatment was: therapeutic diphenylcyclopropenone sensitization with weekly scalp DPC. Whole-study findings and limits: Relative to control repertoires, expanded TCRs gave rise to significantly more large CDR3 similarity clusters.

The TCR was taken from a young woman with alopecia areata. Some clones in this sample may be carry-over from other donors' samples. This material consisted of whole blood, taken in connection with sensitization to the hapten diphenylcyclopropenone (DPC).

The CDR3: CASRVVLDTQYF. The CDR3 DNA is TGTGCCAGCCGCGTCGTTTTAGATACGCAGTATTTT. This chain links TRBV7-2 with TRBJ2-3; the D is unclear. V lost 8 bases and J 5 bases, leaving 11 bases between the germline ends. This CDR3 has 12 amino acids. Looked up from germline, CDR1 is SGHTA and CDR2 is FQGNSA.